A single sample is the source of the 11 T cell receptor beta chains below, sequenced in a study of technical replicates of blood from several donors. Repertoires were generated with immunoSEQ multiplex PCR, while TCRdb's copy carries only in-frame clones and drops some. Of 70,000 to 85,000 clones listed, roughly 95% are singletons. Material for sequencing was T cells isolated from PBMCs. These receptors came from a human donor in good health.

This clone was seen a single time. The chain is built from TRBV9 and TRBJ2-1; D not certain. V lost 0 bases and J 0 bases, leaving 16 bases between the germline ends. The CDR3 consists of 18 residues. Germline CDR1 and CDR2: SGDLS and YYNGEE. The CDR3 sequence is CASSVARSFSGSYNEQFF. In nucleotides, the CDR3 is TGTGCCAGCAGCGTAGCTAGGTCGTTTTCGGGCTCCTACAATGAGCAGTTCTTC.

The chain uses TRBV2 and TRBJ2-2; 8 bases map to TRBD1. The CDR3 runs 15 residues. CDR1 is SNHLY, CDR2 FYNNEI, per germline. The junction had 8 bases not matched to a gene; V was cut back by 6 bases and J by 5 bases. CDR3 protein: CASRKGQGGTGELFF. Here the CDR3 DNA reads TGTGCCAGCAGGAAAGGACAGGGAGGTACCGGGGAGCTGTTTTTT.

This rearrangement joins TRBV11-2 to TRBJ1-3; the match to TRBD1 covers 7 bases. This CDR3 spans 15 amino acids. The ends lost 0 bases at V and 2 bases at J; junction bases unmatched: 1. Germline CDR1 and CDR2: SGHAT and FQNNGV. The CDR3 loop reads CASSLEGGTGNTIYF. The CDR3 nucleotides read TGTGCCAGCAGCTTAGAAGGGGGCACTGGAAACACCATATATTTT.

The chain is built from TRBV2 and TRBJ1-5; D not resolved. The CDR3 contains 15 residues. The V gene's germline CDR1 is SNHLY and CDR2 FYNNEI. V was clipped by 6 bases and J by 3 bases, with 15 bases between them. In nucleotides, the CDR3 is TGTGCCAGCAGCGTGGACTCCTCGGACAATCAGCCCCAGCATTTT. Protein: CASSVDSSDNQPQHF.

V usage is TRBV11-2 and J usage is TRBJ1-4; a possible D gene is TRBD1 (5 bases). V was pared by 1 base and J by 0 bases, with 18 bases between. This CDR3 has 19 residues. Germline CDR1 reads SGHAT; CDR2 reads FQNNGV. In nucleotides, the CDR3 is TGTGCCAGCAGCTTAGGGCCCTGGAACAGGTCTCCAACTAATGAAAAACTGTTTTTT. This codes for CASSLGPWNRSPTNEKLFF. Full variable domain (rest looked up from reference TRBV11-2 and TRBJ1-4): EAGVAQSPRYKIIEKRQSVAFWCNPISGHATLYWYQQILGQGPKLLIQFQNNGVVDDSQLPKDRFSAERLKGVDSTLKIQPAKLEDSAVYLCASSLGPWNRSPTNEKLFFGSGTQLSVL.

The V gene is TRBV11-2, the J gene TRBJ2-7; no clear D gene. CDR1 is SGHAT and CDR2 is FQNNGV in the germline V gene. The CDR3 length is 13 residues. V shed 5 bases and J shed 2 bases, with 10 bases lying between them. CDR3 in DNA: TGTGCCAGCAGCAGCCCGGTCGCCTACGAGCAGTACTTC. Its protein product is CASSSPVAYEQYF.

In nucleotides, the CDR3 is TGTGCCAGCAGCTTGGAGGTCCACTCGGGCTATGGCTACACCTTC. Its translation: CASSLEVHSGYGYTF. V is TRBV5-5 and J is TRBJ1-2; D uncertain. CDR3 length equals 15 residues. CDR1 and CDR2 from the germline V gene are SGHKS and YYEKEE (reference sequence). V was clipped by 0 bases and J by 4 bases, with 13 bases between them.

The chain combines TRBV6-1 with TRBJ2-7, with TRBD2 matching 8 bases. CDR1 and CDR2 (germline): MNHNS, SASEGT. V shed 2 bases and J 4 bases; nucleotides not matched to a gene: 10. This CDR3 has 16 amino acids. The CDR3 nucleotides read TGTGCCAGCAGTGAATCTGGAGGCGGGAGGAGTTACGAGCAGTACTTC. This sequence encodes CASSESGGGRSYEQYF.

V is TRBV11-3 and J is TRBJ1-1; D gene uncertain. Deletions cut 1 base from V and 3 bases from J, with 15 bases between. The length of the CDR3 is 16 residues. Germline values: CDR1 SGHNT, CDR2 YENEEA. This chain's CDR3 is CASSLGRRDADTEAFF. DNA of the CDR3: TGTGCCAGCAGCTTAGGGAGGAGGGATGCTGACACTGAAGCTTTCTTT.

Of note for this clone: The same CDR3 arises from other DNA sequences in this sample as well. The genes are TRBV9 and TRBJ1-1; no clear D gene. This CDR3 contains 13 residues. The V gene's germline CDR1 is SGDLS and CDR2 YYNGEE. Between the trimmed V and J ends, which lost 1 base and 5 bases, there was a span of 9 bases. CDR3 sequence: CASSVTGVTEAFF. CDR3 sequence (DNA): TGTGCCAGCAGCGTAACTGGAGTGACTGAAGCTTTCTTT.

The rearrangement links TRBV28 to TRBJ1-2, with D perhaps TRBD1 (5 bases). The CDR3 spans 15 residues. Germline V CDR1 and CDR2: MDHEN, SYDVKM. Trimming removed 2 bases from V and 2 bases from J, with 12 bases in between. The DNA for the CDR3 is TGTGCCAGCAGTTTACACGCGACAGCCAACTATGGCTACACCTTC. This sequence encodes CASSLHATANYGYTF.